Each of the 9 T cell receptor beta chains below was sequenced from the same sample in a study of tumor-infiltrating lymphocytes in primary liver carcinoma. Total RNA amounting to roughly 480 ng was the source from which TCR beta cDNA was made with a constant-region primer. Three rounds of nested multiplex PCR with slightly modified ARM-PCR produced TCR beta libraries. Forward primers for TRBV1-TRBV30 and a C-beta reverse primer served the first two PCR rounds, at around 9 cycles each. TCRdb itself ran the multiplex PCR reads through MiXCR, one entry per CDR3 protein. Of 95,000 to 150,000 distinct CDR3 sequences in the sample, around two thirds are singletons; the top ten hold over 7%. Investigators took RNA and DNA out together from roughly 18-30 mg of unsorted bulk tissue. Sequenced sample: liver tumor tissue from sampling region 1. Subset described: tumor region T1, superior pole. These receptors originate from a woman aged 60-70 years with primary liver carcinoma and hepatitis B virus infection.

This clonotype has at least ten counts. The rearrangement joins TRBV11-3 to TRBJ2-2, with a tentative D call TRBD2 (7 bases). Per the germline V gene, CDR1 is SGHNT and CDR2 is YENEEA. The ends were cut back, 2 bases at V and 6 bases at J, with 10 bases in the middle. CDR3 length equals 14 residues. The CDR3 DNA reads as TGTGCCAGCAGCTTACGGGGGGCTGCCGGGGAGCTGTTTTTT. Its translation is CASSLRGAAGELFF.

The chain links TRBV5-1 to TRBJ2-2; 9 positions match TRBD2. Looked up from germline, CDR1 is SGHRS and CDR2 is YFSETQ. This CDR3 has 12 residues. Trimming cost V 7 bases and J 8 bases; bases outside gene matches: 3. The CDR3 sequence: CASLSGRGELFF. The CDR3 DNA reads TGCGCCAGCCTTAGCGGGAGAGGGGAGCTGTTTTTT.

The gene calls are TRBV7-9 and TRBJ1-2; 10 positions agree with TRBD1. The V gene's germline CDR1 is SEHNR and CDR2 FQNEAQ (reference sequence). There are 16 residues in the CDR3. J gave up 3 bases and V 3 bases, and 7 bases lay outside the gene matches. The CDR3 reads CASSLFFGTGDYGYTF. As DNA, the CDR3 is TGTGCCAGCAGCTTGTTCTTCGGGACAGGGGACTATGGCTACACCTTC. The whole variable domain, filled in from reference TRBV7-9 and TRBJ1-2, reads DTGVSQNPRHKITKRGQNVTFRCDPISEHNRLYWYRQTLGQGPEFLTYFQNEAQLEKSRLLSDRFSAERPKGSFSTLEIQRTEQGDSAMYLCASSLFFGTGDYGYTFGSGTRLTVV.

In the case of this clonotype: The conserved phenylalanine or tryptophan normally closing the CDR3 is absent here, so this likely arose from a read error. The DNA is left out, because the CDR3 cannot be placed on it with certainty; the CDR3 is given as TCRdb lists it. This chain uses TRBV4-2 with TRBJ2-1; the DNA was not used to check the table's D call, TRBD2. The CDR3 has 16 residues if both end residues are counted. CDR1 is LGHNA and CDR2 is YNFKEQ in the germline V gene. The CDR3 spells CASSTRESGRKNEQFL.

The sample holds one count of this clonotype. The genes are TRBV5-4 and TRBJ2-4; 10 bases agree with TRBD2. V shed 4 bases, J shed 14 bases, and the junction held 18 bases outside the gene matches. The germline V gene has CDR1 SGHNT and CDR2 YYREEE (reference sequence). The CDR3 is 16 amino acids. Here the CDR3 reads CASSIYLAGAKNTKYF. The CDR3 DNA follows: TGTGCCAGCAGCATATACCTAGCGGGAGCCAAAAACACTAAGTACTTC.

Notes on this clonotype: Possible read error: a much larger clone is one base away. This sequence joins TRBV5-4 and TRBJ2-7, with 8 nucleotides matching TRBD2. Germline assignment: CDR1 SGHNT and CDR2 YYREEE (reference sequence). The junction had 14 bases not matched to a gene; V was cut back by 4 bases and J by 5 bases. The CDR3 contains 16 residues. The CDR3 reads CASSPSGGAGVDEQYF. Written as DNA, the CDR3 is TGTGCCAGCAGCCCGTCGGGGGGAGCGGGAGTTGACGAGCAGTACTTC.

This clonotype has a count of ten or more. The chain is built from TRBV4-1 and TRBJ2-5; 11 nucleotides agree with TRBD2. In germline, CDR1 is MGHRA, CDR2 YSYEKL. The CDR3 length is 16 residues. Germline trimming cut 5 bases from V and 0 bases from J; bases unmatched to any gene: 5. The CDR3 DNA is TGCGCCAGCAGCGTGACTAGCGGGACTCACCAAGAGACCCAGTACTTC. Translated, it gives CASSVTSGTHQETQYF.

This chain links TRBV5-1 with TRBJ1-2, with 7 bases identical to TRBD1. The V and J ends lost 0 bases and 4 bases, in that order; junction bases with no gene match: 3. The length of the CDR3 is 14 residues. Germline CDR1 SGHRS, CDR2 YFSETQ. CDR3 coding DNA: TGCGCCAGCAGCTTGGAACCAGGGGGCTATGGCTACACCTTC. Translation: CASSLEPGGYGYTF.

As concerns this clonotype: The junction departs from the called germline gene at one end, perhaps through a read error. The V and J genes are TRBV5-6 and TRBJ1-6; 7 bases match TRBD1. The length of the CDR3 is 16 residues. Per the germline V gene, CDR1 is SGHDT and CDR2 is YYEEEE. The chain's CDR3 is CASSGADRDYNSPLHF. The CDR3 coding sequence is TGTGCCAGCAGCGGGGCCGACAGGGACTATAATTCACCTCTCCACTTT. Based on the CDR3 plus reference TRBV5-6 and TRBJ1-6, the full variable domain is DAGVTQSPTHLIKTRGQQVTLRCSPKSGHDTVSWYQQALGQGPQFIFQYYEEEERQRGNFPDRFSGHQFPNYSSELNVNALLLGDSALYLCASSGADRDYNSPLHFGNGTRLTVT.